The T cell receptor beta chain under discussion was sequenced for a study of brain T cells in children with intractable seizures. Time point: blood from clinic visit 5 months post-surgery; TSC patient then seizure free. Trimming removed 2 bases at V and 5 bases at J, with 11 bases between. This CDR3 comprises 14 residues. From germline, CDR1 is KGHDR and CDR2 SFDVKD. Assay used: immunoSEQ multiplex PCR; TCRdb lists only in-frame clones, some missing. The repertoire consists of about 340,000 clones, with roughly 92% occurring once and the leading ten covering roughly 6%. The material sequenced was peripheral blood, taken 4 to 5 months after surgery. The chain combines TRBV24-1 with TRBJ1-1; D is unresolved. The sequence was obtained from a boy under three years old with tuberous sclerosis and intractable seizures. The CDR3 region has the DNA TGTGCCACCAGTGATTCAAACGGTTTAACTGAAGCTTTCTTT. Translation gives CATSDSNGLTEAFF.